These 23 T cell receptor beta chains share one sample of origin, sequenced in a study of T-cell reconstitution after alpha-beta-depleted transplantation in children. Unique molecular identifiers were used to barcode this TCRbeta library. Each CDR3 protein gets one entry after TCRdb re-called the PCR reads with MiXCR. The top ten clones hold 2% to 2.5% of a sample with some 600,000 distinct CDR3 sequences, 13% of them seen once. The sample consisted of PBMCs, mostly from graft donor cells, taken 360 days after TCRalphabeta/CD19-depleted stem cell transplant. All receptors come from a male patient aged 10-17 years who had a stem cell transplant for acute myeloid leukemia, so the T cells may come from the graft donor.

The sample holds many counts of this clonotype. The chain recombines TRBV7-9 with TRBJ2-5; D gene unclear. The germline gives CDR1 SEHNR, CDR2 FQNEAQ (reference sequence). CDR3 size: 14 residues. Deletions cut 1 base from V and 2 bases from J, with 8 bases between. CDR3 nucleotides: TGTGCCAGCAGCTTAGGACGGATACAAGAGACCCAGTACTTC. It yields the protein CASSLGRIQETQYF.

The rearrangement links TRBV30 to TRBJ2-7, with unresolved D. The CDR3 consists of 14 residues. Germline CDR1 reads GTSNPN; CDR2 reads SVGIG (reference sequence). Trimming pared 0 bases from V and 1 base from J, leaving 10 bases between. The CDR3: CAWSVSGPSYEQYF. Here the CDR3 DNA reads TGTGCCTGGAGTGTCTCCGGGCCTTCCTACGAGCAGTACTTC.

J is TRBJ1-1 and V is TRBV29-1, with TRBD1 identical over 8 bases. V dropped 1 base and J dropped 5; count of bases not matched to a gene: 21. CDR1 SQVTM and CDR2 ANQGSEA come from the germline V gene. The CDR3 is 19 amino acids. CDR3 protein: CSVEGQPGRGPPRGTEAFF. CDR3 nucleotides: TGCAGCGTTGAAGGGCAACCAGGCAGGGGGCCCCCGAGGGGAACTGAAGCTTTCTTT.

As to this clonotype: Germline and junction disagree at one end, which may indicate a read error. The gene calls are TRBV7-9 and TRBJ2-1, with a tentative D call TRBD2 (6 bases). The CDR3 extends over 15 amino acids. CDR1 is SEHNR and CDR2 is FQNEAQ in the germline V gene (reference sequence). The CDR3 loop is CASSLTGLPFDEQFF. The DNA of the CDR3 is TGTGCCAGCAGCTTAACCGGACTACCCTTCGATGAGCAGTTCTTT.

This clonotype was observed many times. J is TRBJ1-1 and V is TRBV28; D is unclear. V shed 7 bases and J shed 1 base, with 4 bases lying between them. This CDR3 contains 11 residues. Germline CDR1 is MDHEN and CDR2 is SYDVKM. The CDR3 DNA is TGTGCCAGCAAGACGAACACTGAAGCTTTCTTT. It encodes CASKTNTEAFF.

This rearrangement joins TRBV7-8 to TRBJ2-5; TRBD1 agrees at 11 bases. J gave up 4 bases and V 5 bases, and 9 bases lay outside the gene matches. From germline, CDR1 is SGHVS and CDR2 FQNEAQ. The CDR3 covers 16 residues. The CDR3 bases are TGTGCCAGCAGCCCCTGGGGACAGGGGGTCAGAGAGACCCAGTACTTC. Protein product: CASSPWGQGVRETQYF.

This clonotype showed up just a few times. J is TRBJ2-7 and V is TRBV10-2, with D perhaps matching TRBD2 (6 bases). CDR1 is WSHSY, CDR2 SAAADI, per germline. V was shortened by 4 bases and J by 2 bases, with 15 bases between the two germline ends. The CDR3 consists of 15 residues. This CDR3 is CASSATGSRAYEQYF. CDR3 DNA sequence: TGCGCCAGCAGTGCGACCGGGAGTAGGGCCTACGAGCAGTACTTC.

This clonotype was observed a few times. The V call is TRBV21-1, the J call TRBJ2-7. TRBV21-1 is annotated as a pseudogene. This CDR3 has 15 residues. CDR3 nucleotides: TGTGCCAGCAGCAAAGACGTGACTCCGTCGGGGGAGCAGTACTTC. Residues: CASSKDVTPSGEQYF.

The rearrangement links TRBV12-3 or TRBV12-4 to TRBJ2-5; 8 bases are a match to TRBD2. This CDR3 contains 18 residues. V was clipped by 3 bases and J by 4 bases; unmatched bases: 16. CDR3 sequence (DNA): TGTGCCAGCAGTTTGGGGCCAACGTACGGGAGGGCCGTAGAGACCCAGTACTTC. Translating it yields CASSLGPTYGRAVETQYF.

Only a few counts were recorded for this clonotype. The rearrangement joins TRBV9 to TRBJ2-5, with no clear D. The CDR3 consists of 14 residues. V was clipped by 0 bases and J by 0 bases, with 6 bases between them. Germline V gene sequence: CDR1 SGDLS, CDR2 YYNGEE. The CDR3 DNA reads TGTGCCAGCAGCGTAGTCTTGTACCAAGAGACCCAGTACTTC. This encodes CASSVVLYQETQYF.

This clonotype was detected ten times or more. The chain is built from TRBV5-1 and TRBJ2-5; 7 bases match TRBD2. Trimming took 2 bases from V and 1 from J; bases not matched to a gene: 2. Per the germline V gene, CDR1 is SGHRS and CDR2 is YFSETQ. The CDR3 is 14 residues long. The CDR3 nucleotides read TGCGCCAGCAGCTTCGGACTAGTCCAAGAGACCCAGTACTTC. This sequence encodes CASSFGLVQETQYF.

This sequence joins TRBV12-3 or TRBV12-4 and TRBJ2-2, with unresolved D. Deletions cut 2 bases from V and 6 bases from J, with 7 bases between. CDR3 size: 13 residues. CDR3 region: CASSLSLSGELFF. In DNA form, the CDR3 reads TGTGCCAGCAGTTTATCCCTTTCCGGGGAGCTGTTTTTT.

V is TRBV7-6 and J is TRBJ2-7; TRBD2 is a possible D gene (6 bases). Per the germline V gene, CDR1 is SGHVS and CDR2 is FNYEAQ. The CDR3 spans 13 residues. Trimming pared 5 bases from V and 5 bases from J, leaving 13 bases between. The CDR3 bases are TGTGCCAGCAGCGTAACCCGGGGGAACGAGCAGTACTTC. Protein sequence: CASSVTRGNEQYF.

This clonotype was detected ten times or more. The rearrangement joins TRBV6-6 to TRBJ2-7, with unresolved D. Germline lookup yields CDR1 MNHNY and CDR2 SVGAGI (reference sequence). There are 13 residues in the CDR3. V lost 3 bases, J lost 2 bases, and 8 bases lay in between. In DNA form, the CDR3 reads TGTGCCAGCAGTTATTACAGTCCCTACGAGCAGTACTTC. Residues: CASSYYSPYEQYF.

This clonotype was detected many times. The chain uses TRBV29-1 and TRBJ2-5; no firm D call. The CDR3 length is 13 residues. V lost 8 bases to trimming and J lost 5 bases, with 18 bases between them. The germline gives CDR1 SQVTM, CDR2 ANQGSEA. This CDR3 is CSSRRTPQETQYF. CDR3 coding DNA: TGCAGCTCCAGACGCACGCCACAGGAGACCCAGTACTTC.

The V and J genes are TRBV7-9 and TRBJ2-7; D call uncertain. The germline gives CDR1 SEHNR, CDR2 FQNEAQ (reference sequence). The CDR3 runs 10 residues. Trimming stripped 5 bases from V and 5 bases from J, with 4 bases between. The CDR3 DNA reads as TGTGCCAGCAGCATGGACGAGCAGTACTTC. It specifies CASSMDEQYF. The full variable domain, its missing parts supplied by reference TRBV7-9 and TRBJ2-7, is DTGVSQNPRHKITKRGQNVTFRCDPISEHNRLYWYRQTLGQGPEFLTYFQNEAQLEKSRLLSDRFSAERPKGSFSTLEIQRTEQGDSAMYLCASSMDEQYFGPGTRLTVT.

Ten or more counts support this clonotype. The chain couples TRBV5-1 to TRBJ2-2; D is ambiguous. The V end lost 3 bases, the J end lost 0 bases, and 9 bases lay between the germline ends. The germline V gene encodes CDR1 SGHRS and CDR2 YFSETQ. CDR3 size: 15 residues. In nucleotides, the CDR3 is TGCGCCAGCAGCTCCGACCACGCGAACACCGGGGAGCTGTTTTTT. It codes for CASSSDHANTGELFF.

This clonotype was observed a few times. The CDR3 here is CASSQDGDFFSYEQYF. The CDR3 DNA is TGTGCCAGCAGCCAAGATGGGGACTTCTTCTCCTACGAGCAGTACTTC. This chain connects TRBV4-2 to TRBJ2-7; maybe TRBD2 (6 bases). Germline CDR1 LGHNA, CDR2 YNFKEQ. The CDR3 spans 16 residues. Trimming left V 0 bases short and J 0 bases short, with 12 bases between.

The chain's CDR3 is CASSLALTGGGERIPYNEQFF. CDR3 coding DNA: TGTGCCAGCAGCTTAGCCCTGACAGGGGGCGGGGAGCGGATACCGTACAATGAGCAGTTCTTC. V is TRBV7-2 and J is TRBJ2-1; the match to TRBD1 covers 10 bases. The J segment lost 4 bases and the V segment lost 0 bases, leaving 18 bases of the junction unmatched. The CDR3 runs 21 residues. Germline lookup yields CDR1 SGHTA and CDR2 FQGNSA.

Comments on this clonotype: One end of the junction varies from germline; a read error may be responsible. V usage is TRBV7-7 and J usage is TRBJ1-1; D gene unclear. CDR1 and CDR2 (germline): SSHAT, FNYEAQ (reference sequence). This CDR3 is 13 amino acids long. CDR3 in amino acids: CASSLERNTEAFF. The CDR3 DNA reads as TGTGCTAGCAGCTTAGAGAGGAACACTGAAGCTTTCTTT. Filled out from reference TRBV7-7 and TRBJ1-1, the complete variable domain reads GAGVSQSPRYKVTKRGQDVTLRCDPISSHATLYWYQQALGQGPEFLTYFNYEAQPDKSGLPSDRFSAERPEGSISTLTIQRTEQRDSAMYRCASSLERNTEAFFGQGTRLTVV.

The V and J genes are TRBV10-2 and TRBJ2-7; 10 bases match TRBD2. The CDR3 covers 15 residues. V lost 8 bases to trimming and J lost 2 bases; unmatched junction nucleotides: 9. Germline CDR1 WSHSY, CDR2 SAAADI. CDR3 region: CASRPSGSRAYEQYF. Written as DNA, the CDR3 is TGCGCCAGCCGTCCTAGCGGGAGTCGCGCCTACGAGCAGTACTTC.

This clonotype was seen only a few times. The V and J genes are TRBV7-6 and TRBJ2-2; 7 positions agree with TRBD2. CDR3 length: 18 residues. Germline values: CDR1 SGHVS, CDR2 FNYEAQ. Trimming cost V 5 bases and J 4 bases; bases outside gene matches: 16. The CDR3 DNA is TGTGCCAGCAGCCCGACCCTCCCGGGGCGGGAGACCACCGGGGAGCTGTTTTTT. This sequence encodes CASSPTLPGRETTGELFF.

This clonotype was detected many times. The CDR3 reads CASSLLGTSGSHNEQFF. The CDR3 bases are TGCGCCAGCAGCTTGCTGGGGACTAGCGGGAGCCACAATGAGCAGTTCTTC. This rearrangement joins TRBV5-1 to TRBJ2-1; 14 bases line up with TRBD2. CDR3 length: 17 amino acids. The ends lost 1 base at V and 5 bases at J; junction bases unmatched: 5. Per the germline V gene, CDR1 is SGHRS and CDR2 is YFSETQ.